The clone carrying this T cell receptor beta chain is a singleton in its sample. CDR3 length equals 15 residues. Trimming took off 4 bases at V and 0 bases at J, with 11 bases between the two ends. The germline V gene has CDR1 SGHNT and CDR2 YYREEE (reference sequence). This record comes from a study of CD8+CD57+ T cells in acquired aplastic anemia. Genomic DNA templated the TCR beta VDJ and CDR3 profiling. TCRdb used MiXCR to reprocess the reads, holding one entry per CDR3 protein. The data contain 350,000 to 450,000 distinct CDR3 sequences, 65% to 80% of them seen just once; the ten biggest clones take up under 5%.

The sample consisted of sorted CD4+, CD8+, or CD8+CD57+ T cells (not recorded which) from PBMCs. The source of this sequence is a human donor in good health, serving as a control. The chain combines TRBV5-4 with TRBJ1-5; D is possibly TRBD1 (5 bases). The DNA of the CDR3 is TGTGCCAGCAGCCGGGACGTGAATAGCAATCAGCCCCAGCATTTT. Translated, it gives CASSRDVNSNQPQHF.